The clone carrying this T cell receptor beta chain was seen ten or more times. What it binds is unknown. This specimen comes from a study of CD8 T cells in ankylosing spondylitis. General study points: Both synovial fluid and blood in reactive arthritis had previously been reported to carry some motif variants. One TCR beta motif, made up of 7 or 8 highly homologous variants, appeared characteristic of ankylosing spondylitis blood.

Germline V gives CDR1 DFQATT, CDR2 SNEGSKA (reference sequence). V shed 0 bases, J shed 0 bases, and the junction held 5 bases outside the gene matches. This CDR3 region has 16 residues. A single record per CDR3 protein comes from TCRdb applying MiXCR to the 5' RACE reads. The sample lists about 130,000 distinct CDR3 sequences; about a tenth were seen once. The chain links TRBV20-1 to TRBJ2-1; 7 bases line up with TRBD2. The source is a male donor with ankylosing spondylitis or in good health (not recorded which). The material sequenced was blood, either unsorted or a sorted T cell fraction (not recorded which). DNA of the CDR3: TGCAGTGCTAGAGACTCCCTAGCGGCCTCCTACAATGAGCAGTTCTTC. It yields the protein CSARDSLAASYNEQFF.